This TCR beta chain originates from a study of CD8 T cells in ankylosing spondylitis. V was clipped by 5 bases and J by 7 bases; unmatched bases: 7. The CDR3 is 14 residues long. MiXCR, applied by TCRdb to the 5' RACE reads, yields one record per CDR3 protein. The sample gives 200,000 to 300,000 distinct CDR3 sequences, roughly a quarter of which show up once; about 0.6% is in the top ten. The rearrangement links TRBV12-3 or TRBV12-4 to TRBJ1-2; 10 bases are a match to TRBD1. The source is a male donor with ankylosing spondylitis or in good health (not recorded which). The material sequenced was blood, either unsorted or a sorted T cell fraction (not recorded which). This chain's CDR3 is CASSLDRGLSGYTF. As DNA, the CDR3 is TGTGCCAGCAGTCTTGACAGGGGGCTTTCTGGCTACACCTTC.